This entry lists 13 T cell receptor beta chains sequenced from one sample in a study of CD8+CD57+ T cells in acquired aplastic anemia. Patients who underwent sequencing had shown CD8+CD57+ cell expansion by flow cytometry. Genomic DNA constituted the template upon which TCR beta VDJ and CDR3 profiling was performed. One entry per CDR3 protein results from TCRdb running MiXCR on the reads. The table includes approximately 470,000 distinct CDR3 sequences, around 30% detected once. The sample consisted of sorted CD4+, CD8+, or CD8+CD57+ T cells (not recorded which) from PBMCs. The receptors were gathered from a human donor with aplastic anemia.

The sample holds a few counts of this clonotype. The rearrangement links TRBV24-1 to TRBJ1-5; D is uncertain. CDR3 length equals 12 residues. Germline-derived CDR1 and CDR2 are KGHDR and SFDVKD. V was pared by 4 bases and J by 6 bases, with 6 bases between. As DNA, the CDR3 is TGTGCCACCAGTGACCGGGGTCAGCCCCAGCATTTT. Amino acid sequence: CATSDRGQPQHF.

This clonotype showed up many times. V and J are TRBV2 and TRBJ1-4, with D possibly being TRBD1 (6 bases). V was pared by 7 bases and J by 3 bases, with 15 bases between. Germline V lookup: CDR1 SNHLY, CDR2 FYNNEI. There are 15 residues in the CDR3. DNA for the CDR3: TGTGCCAGCATAAAAGGGGACATCGCTAATGAAAAACTGTTTTTT. This translates into CASIKGDIANEKLFF.

This sequence joins TRBV10-3 and TRBJ2-2; no reliable D call. From germline, CDR1 is ENHRY and CDR2 SYGVKD. This CDR3 is built from 12 residues. Trimming pared 10 bases from V and 1 base from J, leaving 7 bases between. The chain's CDR3 is CASRRNTGELFF. The CDR3 DNA reads as TGTGCCAGCAGGAGGAACACCGGGGAGCTGTTTTTT.

This chain links TRBV14 with TRBJ1-3, with D possibly matching TRBD1 (6 bases). V lost 1 base to trimming and J lost 6 bases, with 13 bases between them. Germline V gene lookup returns CDR1 SGHDN and CDR2 FVKESK. The CDR3 covers 15 residues. The CDR3 nucleotides are TGTGCCAGCAGCCAAGTTAACAGGGCTGAAAACACCATATATTTT. This codes for CASSQVNRAENTIYF.

The DNA of the CDR3 is TGCAGTGCTCAGAACCCTGGGGCCAACGTCCTGACTTTC. The encoded protein is CSAQNPGANVLTF. V usage is TRBV20-1 and J usage is TRBJ2-6; D gene uncertain. The ends were cut back, 5 bases at V and 2 bases at J, with 7 bases in the middle. Germline V gene lookup returns CDR1 DFQATT and CDR2 SNEGSKA (reference sequence). The CDR3 covers 13 residues.

This clonotype was counted many times. This sequence joins TRBV6-2 or TRBV6-3 and TRBJ2-7; D remains unclear. Trimming pared 8 bases from V and 9 bases from J, leaving 23 bases between. The CDR3 spans 14 residues. The germline gives CDR1 MNHEY, CDR2 SVGEGT. DNA of the CDR3: TGTGCCAGCTGCCCCGACCCTCTAGGCCGGCGGCAGTACTTC. Protein product: CASCPDPLGRRQYF.

This clonotype was observed many times. The V and J genes are TRBV7-6 and TRBJ1-1; 9 positions agree with TRBD1. Trimming at V came to 4 bases and at J to 6 bases, leaving 3 bases not matched to a gene. The germline V gene has CDR1 SGHVS and CDR2 FNYEAQ. There are 13 residues in the CDR3. CDR3 region: CASSSRDRAEAFF. In DNA, the CDR3 is TGTGCCAGCAGCTCGAGGGACAGGGCTGAAGCTTTCTTT. Full variable domain (missing parts from reference TRBV7-6 and TRBJ1-1): GAGVSQSPRYKVTKRGQDVALRCDPISGHVSLYWYRQALGQGPEFLTYFNYEAQQDKSGLPNDRFSAERPEGSISTLTIQRTEQRDSAMYRCASSSRDRAEAFFGQGTRLTVV.

The chain is built from TRBV14 and TRBJ2-6; D gene uncertain. Germline values: CDR1 SGHDN, CDR2 FVKESK. V was pared by 6 bases and J by 0 bases, with 9 bases between. The CDR3 covers 15 residues. The CDR3 DNA reads as TGTGCCAGCAGTCTTATGGACTCTGGGGCCAACGTCCTGACTTTC. Translation gives CASSLMDSGANVLTF.

The CDR3 region is CASRTQQGRWAPLHF. CDR3 nucleotides: TGTGCCAGCAGGACGCAACAGGGGCGATGGGCACCCCTCCACTTT. The chain couples TRBV2 to TRBJ1-6; TRBD1 matches 7 bases. This CDR3 has 15 amino acids. CDR1 and CDR2 from the germline V gene are SNHLY and FYNNEI. The V and J ends lost 6 bases and 11 bases, in that order; junction bases with no gene match: 13.

At least ten counts were recorded for this clonotype. The chain is built from TRBV19 and TRBJ1-5; 8 bases are shared with TRBD1. V shed 5 bases and J 0 bases; nucleotides not matched to a gene: 6. Per germline, CDR1 LNHDA and CDR2 SQIVND (reference sequence). The CDR3 has 16 residues. The chain's CDR3 is CASSEYGTGSNQPQHF. CDR3 bases: TGTGCCAGTAGTGAATACGGGACAGGTAGCAATCAGCCCCAGCATTTT. Looking up the rest from reference TRBV19 and TRBJ1-5 gives the full variable domain: DGGITQSPKYLFRKEGQNVTLSCEQNLNHDAMYWYRQDPGQGLRLIYYSQIVNDFQKGDIAEGYSVSREKKESFPLTVTSAQKNPTAFYLCASSEYGTGSNQPQHFGDGTRLSIL.

This clonotype was seen a handful of times. This chain uses TRBV19 with TRBJ2-3, with D hard to call. The germline V gene has CDR1 LNHDA and CDR2 SQIVND (reference sequence). The CDR3 has 12 residues. The ends were cut back, 9 bases at V and 6 bases at J, with 13 bases in the middle. The CDR3 is CASSPTMDTQYF. CDR3 nucleotides: TGTGCCAGCTCACCCACTATGGATACGCAGTATTTT.

This clonotype occurred many times. The chain combines TRBV15 with TRBJ2-1; 7 bases are a match to TRBD2. The germline CDR1 and CDR2 sequences are LNHNV and YYDKDF (reference sequence). The CDR3 length is 13 residues. V dropped 8 bases and J dropped 6; count of bases not matched to a gene: 7. The CDR3 loop is CATEPERGNEQFF. The CDR3 nucleotides are TGTGCCACCGAACCGGAGCGGGGCAATGAGCAGTTCTTC.

The rearrangement uses TRBV10-3 and TRBJ2-3; 8 nucleotides line up with TRBD2. This CDR3 has 16 amino acids. With V trimmed by 0 bases and J by 4 bases, 6 bases remained unmatched. Germline-derived CDR1 and CDR2 are ENHRY and SYGVKD. The DNA for the CDR3 is TGTGCCATCAGTGAGTCAATAGGAGCGGGGGCAGATACGCAGTATTTT. Its protein product is CAISESIGAGADTQYF.